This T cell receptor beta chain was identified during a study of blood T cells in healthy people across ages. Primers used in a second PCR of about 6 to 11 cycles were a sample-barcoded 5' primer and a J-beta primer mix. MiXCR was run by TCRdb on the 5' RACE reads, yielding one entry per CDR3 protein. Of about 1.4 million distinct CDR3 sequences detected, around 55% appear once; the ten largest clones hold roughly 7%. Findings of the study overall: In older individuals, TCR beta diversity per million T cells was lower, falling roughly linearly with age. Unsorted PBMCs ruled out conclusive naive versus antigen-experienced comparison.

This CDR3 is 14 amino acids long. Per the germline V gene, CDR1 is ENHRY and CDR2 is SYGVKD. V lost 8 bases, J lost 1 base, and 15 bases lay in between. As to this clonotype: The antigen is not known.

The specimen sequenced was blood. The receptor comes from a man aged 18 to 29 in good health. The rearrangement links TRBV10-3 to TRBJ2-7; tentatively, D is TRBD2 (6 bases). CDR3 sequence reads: CAIARDQASYEQYF. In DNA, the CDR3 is TGTGCCATCGCGCGGGATCAAGCATCCTACGAGCAGTACTTC.